This paragraph reports one T cell receptor beta chain. Its antigen remains unidentified. Base qualities are missing; no much larger clone stands one base away. This sample is drawn from a study of cytotoxic CD8 clonotypes in ibrutinib-treated CLL (TCRdb year 2021). General notes on the study: The cohort was composed of about 10 relapsed/refractory and about 15 treatment-naive patients; IGHV unmutated status was identified in 17 to 18 patients. Response samples were taken after a median of around 13 months on treatment, ranging from about 6 to 40 months. An average of around 250,000 productive templates and some 100,000 productive rearrangements was obtained per sample. Cryopreserved peripheral blood mononuclear cells were obtained prior to treatment, at the time of response, and at either disease progression or sustained remission. Of the approximately 90 people in the trial, 25 to 30 had longitudinal samples available. Partial responses were observed in 24 patients and complete responses in 2; after a median follow-up of roughly 72 months, remission was maintained in roughly 15 patients and progression was observed in approximately 12. All remission and progressive disease samples were collected while patients were still receiving ibrutinib. What the study reported, not specific to this receptor: At ibrutinib response clonality went up, during sustained remission it held steady, and at progression it dropped back toward baseline. Sampling times were not matched between sustained-remission and progressing patients, and lymph node repertoires were not studied. At baseline, clonality was higher than in age-matched healthy donors and showed a strong correlation with circulating CD8+ T-cell counts. Public clonotypes were rare and either shrank or stayed stable during treatment, and the rise in clonality at ibrutinib response reflected expansion of private clonotypes.

A MiSeq instrument was used for deep resolution sequencing, which targeted depths ranging from 1 in 1 million up to 1 in 200,000 T cells, with coverage averaging 10x for each clonotype. TCR beta libraries were generated with the immunoSEQ hsTCRB Kit. As for how the authors treated the data: The data were analyzed with ImmunoSEQ Analyzer and ImmunoSEQ Data Assistant, and V, D and J gene assignments followed IMGT definitions. Clonality, which ranges from 0 to 1, was calculated by subtracting the normalized Shannon entropy of productive rearrangement frequencies from one. Public clonotype analysis was restricted to overrepresented clonotypes comprising at least 0.05% of each patient's repertoire. About twelve age-matched healthy donor repertoires from immuneACCESS were used as controls for clonality. TCRdb stores this immuneACCESS table with in-frame sequences only. Part of the clones is absent; in the studies checked, under half of the shortfall reflects unresolved V genes, and no reason is known for the rest. V, J and clone size were drawn from that table, and D and trimming were deduced from the DNA. The sample table records over 120,000 clones; over 60% of these occur just once. The top ten hold roughly 13% of the sample.

The sample's time point label, decoded: 12 months on ibrutinib. For TCR beta library preparation, about 2 micrograms of genomic DNA was extracted from cryopreserved PBMCs. High-throughput TCR beta sequencing was performed on longitudinal blood samples from CLL patients receiving ibrutinib monotherapy. Patients were enrolled in a phase 2 open-label single-center ibrutinib monotherapy trial. From the germline V gene, CDR1 is SGDLS and CDR2 is YYNGEE. V is clipped by 1 base and J by 7 bases, and the sequence between their germline boundaries is 11 bases long. Taken from cysteine to phenylalanine, the CDR3 has 14 residues. Only CDR3 DNA is held: 42 bases, read in frame from base 1.

The chain couples TRBV9 to TRBJ1-4; confidence is insufficient to name the D gene. The sequenced sample was PBMCs, obtained after 12 months of ibrutinib treatment. The source of this sequence is a human donor with chronic lymphocytic leukemia. Read as DNA, the sequence is TGTGCCAGCAGCGTATACGAGGAGGGTGAAAAACTGTTTTTT. Translated, it gives CASSVYEEGEKLFF. The CDR3 plus the reference TRBV9 and TRBJ1-4 genes for the other parts give the full variable domain: DSGVTQTPKHLITATGQRVTLRCSPRSGDLSVYWYQQSLDQGLQFLIQYYNGEERAKGNILERFSAQQFPDLHSELNLSSLELGDSALYFCASSVYEEGEKLFFGSGTQLSVL.